The T cell receptor beta chain under discussion was sequenced for a study of blood T cell repertoires in COVID-19. Study details: T cells, B-cell-depleted T cells, or PBMCs supplied cDNA or gDNA.

Original handling: Nucleated cell number was recorded as an estimate derived from reference gene primer amplification. Assay used: immunoSEQ multiplex PCR; TCRdb lists only in-frame clones, some missing. D and trimming were read from the DNA, whereas the V and J calls and clone size are those reported in that table. The table includes 350,000 to 400,000 clones, more than 85% detected once. Living in about two dozen US areas, the participants were between roughly 18 and 90 years of age. Cohorts were determined from participant-reported clinical history. This CDR3 comprises 16 residues. V lost 4 bases, J lost 0 bases, and 16 bases lay in between.

The source of this sequence is a woman between 35 and 50 years old who had been exposed to COVID-19. Sequencing input: PBMCs or T cells enriched from blood (not recorded which). The rearrangement links TRBV5-3 to TRBJ1-1, with D unresolved. TRBV5-3 is labeled an ORF, and its function is uncertain. The CDR3 sequence: CARSTAALMMNTEAFF. In nucleotides, the CDR3 is TGTGCCAGAAGCACCGCGGCTCTTATGATGAACACTGAAGCTTTCTTT.